This TCR beta chain was profiled in a study of neurological immune-mediated disorders. The V end was cut by 7 bases, the J end by 2 bases, with 11 bases between. The CDR3 contains 12 residues. The germline gives CDR1 SQVTM, CDR2 ANQGSEA. TCRdb reprocessed the 5' RACE reads with MiXCR, giving one entry per CDR3 protein. The data contain fewer than 20,000 distinct CDR3 sequences, 25% to 30% of them singletons. This clonotype was detected a few times. The receptor was isolated from a man between 45 and 60 years old with HTLV-1-associated myelopathy (HAM/TSP). The rearrangement links TRBV29-1 to TRBJ2-5; no clear D. Specimen: PBMCs. The CDR3: CSGGIEQETQYF. CDR3 sequence (DNA): TGCAGCGGGGGTATAGAACAAGAGACCCAGTACTTC. Using reference TRBV29-1 and TRBJ2-5 for the parts outside the CDR3, the full variable domain is SAVISQKPSRDICQRGTSLTIQCQVDSQVTMMFWYRQQPGQSLTLIATANQGSEATYESGFVIDKFPISRPNLTFSTLTVSNMSPEDSSIYLCSGGIEQETQYFGPGTRLLVL.